This T cell receptor (beta chain) derives from a study of regulatory T cells in long-lasting Graves disease. Specified time point: newly diagnosed GD, antithyroid drugs for less than 3 months. Isolated PBMC RNA provided the starting material for the TCR library. Peripheral blood, about 10 milliliters of it, was drawn into EDTA tubes. Libraries of TCR beta came from iRepertoire HTBI primers plus Arm-PCR of CDR3 regions. TCRdb independently ran MiXCR on the multiplex PCR reads; one entry per CDR3 protein. Among 300,000 to 450,000 distinct CDR3 sequences listed, about a sixth were seen once. The sample holds many counts of this clonotype. Its antigen is not known. Points from the study as a whole: Less diverse TCR repertoires were seen in persistent Graves' patients than in newly diagnosed ones.

V lost 3 bases and J lost 8, with 13 bases in between. The CDR3 has 13 amino acids. Germline loops: CDR1 SQVTM, CDR2 ANQGSEA. Material: peripheral blood mononuclear cells (PBMCs), obtained at new diagnosis, from a patient treated with antithyroid drugs. The origin of this receptor is a female donor with Graves disease. The genes are TRBV29-1 and TRBJ2-2, with a possible D match to TRBD1 (5 bases). CDR3 region: CSVDGARSGELFF. CDR3 bases: TGCAGCGTTGATGGGGCTAGATCGGGGGAGCTGTTTTTT.